This is a list of T cell receptor beta chains from one sample in a study of cytomegalovirus exposure and HLA in healthy donors. The protocol was immunoSEQ multiplex PCR, while the TCRdb copy is restricted to in-frame clones and leaves out a portion. The data contain 150,000 or so clones, under 90% of them singletons. The sequenced sample consisted of PBMCs. These receptors all stem from a man between 18 and 29 years old in good health and CMV-seronegative. The CDR3 runs from the conserved cysteine through the conserved F or W. A D gene is named only where the DNA matches it firmly. Where a row states a size, it is once, few, many or the class of an expanded clone; other rows omit it.

D	V	size	J	DNA	CDR3
TRBD1	TRBV2	few	TRBJ1-4	TGTGCCAGCAGTCGGACAGGGCGGAGAAATGAAAAACTGTTTTTT	CASSRTGRRNEKLFF
-	TRBV2	-	TRBJ1-1	TGTGCCAGCAGTGAAGCGCTTATGGGGGCCACTGAAGCTTTCTTT	CASSEALMGATEAFF
-	TRBV4-1	-	TRBJ1-1	TGCGCCAGCAGCCAAGGAGGGAACACTGAAGCTTTCTTT	CASSQGGNTEAFF
-	TRBV29-1	once	TRBJ2-7	TGCAGCGTTGGGCCCTCCTGGACATCTTACTCCTACGAGCAGTACTTC	CSVGPSWTSYSYEQYF
-	TRBV6-6	-	TRBJ2-3	TGTGCCAGCAGTTACGCGGGACCCGACACAGATACGCAGTATTTT	CASSYAGPDTDTQYF
TRBD1	TRBV5-4	few	TRBJ1-1	TGTGCCAGCAGCATAGGCCGGGACAGGGGGCTGAACACTGAAGCTTTCTTT	CASSIGRDRGLNTEAFF
-	TRBV28	-	TRBJ1-3	TGTGCCAGCAGACCTACAGGTTCCTCTGGAAACACCATATATTTT	CASRPTGSSGNTIYF
-	TRBV27	-	TRBJ2-1	TGTGCCAGCAGAGTGAGCATCAATGAGCAGTTCTTC	CASRVSINEQFF
TRBD1	TRBV28	-	TRBJ2-7	TGTGCCAGCGAGAGTCAGGGGGCCCCTCCATACGAGCAGTACTTC	CASESQGAPPYEQYF
-	TRBV28	-	TRBJ2-4	TGTGCCAGCAGCCTAACCCGAGGAGTTCTAGCCAAAAACATTCAGTACTTC	CASSLTRGVLAKNIQYF
-	TRBV9	-	TRBJ2-7	TGTGCCAGCAGCGTAGCGGCAGGAATGAGCTCCTACGAGCAGTACTTC	CASSVAAGMSSYEQYF
TRBD1	TRBV7-9	-	TRBJ2-7	TGTGCCAGCAGCCGGGACAGCTCCTACGAGCAGTACTTC	CASSRDSSYEQYF
TRBD1	TRBV7-8	few	TRBJ1-2	TGTGCCAGCAGCGCACAGGGGGCCTATGGCTACACCTTC	CASSAQGAYGYTF
-	TRBV5-6	-	TRBJ1-3	TGTGCCAGCAGCGCCCCAGACTCTGGAAACACCATATATTTT	CASSAPDSGNTIYF
-	TRBV5-1	-	TRBJ2-1	TGCGCCAGCAGCGCCCGGTTCGGGCAGTTCTTC	CASSARFGQFF
TRBD1	TRBV2	-	TRBJ1-2	TGTGCCAGCAGTGGCGGGACAGGTATCAACTATGGCTACACCTTC	CASSGGTGINYGYTF
-	TRBV5-1	once	TRBJ2-5	TGCGCCAGCAGCTTGGGATCGGGGATGGAGACCCAGTACTTC	CASSLGSGMETQYF
-	TRBV2	-	TRBJ1-1	TGTGCCAGCAGTGTACATACGAACACTGAAGCTTTCTTT	CASSVHTNTEAFF